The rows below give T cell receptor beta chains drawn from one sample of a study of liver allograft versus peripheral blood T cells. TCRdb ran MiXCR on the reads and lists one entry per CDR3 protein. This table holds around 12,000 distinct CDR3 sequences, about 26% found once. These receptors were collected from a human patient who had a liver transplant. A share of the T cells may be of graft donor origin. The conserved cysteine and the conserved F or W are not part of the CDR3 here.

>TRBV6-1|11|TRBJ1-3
ASERASGNTIY
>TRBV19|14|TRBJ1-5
ASSIGTGNSNQPQH
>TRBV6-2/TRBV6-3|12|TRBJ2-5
ASSPGTVQETQY
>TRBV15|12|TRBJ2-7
ATSRDRRAGEQY
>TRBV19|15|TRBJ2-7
ASSIGRGRGVSYEQY
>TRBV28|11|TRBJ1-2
ASSSADDYGYT
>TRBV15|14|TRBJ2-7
ATSRDRDSVSYEQY
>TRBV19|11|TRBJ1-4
ASRAQGDEKLF
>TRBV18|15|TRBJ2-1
ASSPSQYQGSYNEQF
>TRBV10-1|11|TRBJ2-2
ASSAKVPGELF
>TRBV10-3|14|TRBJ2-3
AISEVAGGRVDTQY
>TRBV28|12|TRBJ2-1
ASITRGSYNEQF
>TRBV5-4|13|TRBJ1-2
ASSLEGPANYGYT
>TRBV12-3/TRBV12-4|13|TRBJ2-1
ASSFGLAENNEQF
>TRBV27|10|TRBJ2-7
ASSRAGGTLY